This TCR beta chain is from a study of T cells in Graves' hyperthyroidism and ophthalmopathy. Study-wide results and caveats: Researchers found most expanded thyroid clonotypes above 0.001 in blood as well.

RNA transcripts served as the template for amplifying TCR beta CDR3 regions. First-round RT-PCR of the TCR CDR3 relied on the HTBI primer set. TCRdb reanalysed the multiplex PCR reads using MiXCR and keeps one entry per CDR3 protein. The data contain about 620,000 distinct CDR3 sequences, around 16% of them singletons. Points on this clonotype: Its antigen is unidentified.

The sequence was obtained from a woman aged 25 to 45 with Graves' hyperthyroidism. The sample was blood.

The CDR3 protein is CASSQDGGPAYEQYF. In nucleotides, the CDR3 is TGTGCCAGCAGCCAAGATGGCGGACCAGCCTACGAGCAGTACTTC. J is TRBJ2-7 and V is TRBV4-2; D is ambiguous. Germline V gives CDR1 LGHNA, CDR2 YNFKEQ. The CDR3 runs to 15 residues. The germline V and J ends were trimmed by 0 bases and 2 bases, with 11 bases remaining between them.